Listed below are T cell receptor beta chains from one sample, sequenced in a study of T cells in Graves' hyperthyroidism and ophthalmopathy. TCRdb reanalysed the multiplex PCR reads using MiXCR and keeps one entry per CDR3 protein. The sample has about 530,000 distinct CDR3 sequences, 17% seen once. The material sequenced was blood. The receptors here all came from a woman aged 18-29 years with Graves' ophthalmopathy. CDR3s include the opening cysteine and the closing phenylalanine or tryptophan. D genes are given only for firm matches. Not all rows give a size; the values are once, few, many and, for expanded clones, a class.

>many|NA|TRBV6-6|TRBJ2-3
TGTGCCAGCAGTTACTCGCCGGGGGTCGCGGATACGCAGTATTTT
CASSYSPGVADTQYF
>NA|NA|TRBV19|TRBJ2-7
TGTGCCAGTAGTATCCCGGGACTCTCCTACGAGCAGTACTTC
CASSIPGLSYEQYF
>NA|NA|TRBV3-1|TRBJ1-1
TGTGCCAGCACATCGTATCGGAACACTGAAGCTTTCTTT
CASTSYRNTEAFF
>many|NA|TRBV9|TRBJ1-2
TGTGCCAGCAGCCCTAGGGGGGGTTCCTACTATGGCTACACCTTC
CASSPRGGSYYGYTF
>NA|TRBD1|TRBV6-1|TRBJ2-1
TGTGCCAGCAGTGAATACCCGGACAGGCCTGAATCTTACCGGCGGTTCTTC
CASSEYPDRPESYRRFF
>NA|NA|TRBV3-1|TRBJ2-7
TGTGCCAGCAGCCAAGGGTCCCTGTCGGTCTACGAGCAGTACTTC
CASSQGSLSVYEQYF
>few|NA|TRBV4-1|TRBJ2-2
TGCGCCAGCAGCCAAGTCATTGGCGGGGAGCTGTTTTTT
CASSQVIGGELFF
>many|NA|TRBV4-1|TRBJ2-1
TGCGCCAGCAGCCACCGCTGGGGCCAAATATCCAATGAGCAGTTCTTC
CASSHRWGQISNEQFF
>NA|NA|TRBV5-6|TRBJ1-2
TGTGCCAGCAGCTTGGGCGGGGCCGCCTACACCTTC
CASSLGGAAYTF
>many|TRBD1|TRBV7-8|TRBJ2-5
TGTGCCAGCAGCTCCGGACAGGTGGTAGAGACCCAGTACTTC
CASSSGQVVETQYF
>many|NA|TRBV20-1|TRBJ1-2
TGCAGTGCTAGAGGGGGCGCCGAAGGCTATGGCTACACCTTC
CSARGGAEGYGYTF
>many|TRBD2|TRBV12-3/TRBV12-4|TRBJ2-1
TGTGCCAGCAAGACTAGCGGCAGCTTCGATGAGCAGTTCTTC
CASKTSGSFDEQFF
>few|NA|TRBV10-3|TRBJ2-7
TGTGCCATCAATCCAGGGACTTCCGACCAGTACTTC
CAINPGTSDQYF
>many|NA|TRBV12-3/TRBV12-4|TRBJ2-2
TGTGCCAGCAGTTTATCAGGCAAGAACACCGGGGAGCTGTTTTTT
CASSLSGKNTGELFF
>few|NA|TRBV28|TRBJ1-2
TGTGCCAGCACCGAGGGAGGGGGGGCACAGATTGGCTACACCTTC
CASTEGGGAQIGYTF
>many|NA|TRBV28|TRBJ2-7
TGTGCCAGCAGTCTAGGGACATCCTACGAGCAGTACTTC
CASSLGTSYEQYF
>few|TRBD1|TRBV5-1|TRBJ2-6
TGCGCCAGCAGCTTGAACCGAGACAGGGACTCTGGGGCCAACGTCCTGACTTTC
CASSLNRDRDSGANVLTF
>NA|TRBD2|TRBV11-2|TRBJ2-3
TGTGCCAGCAGCTTAGCACCGGGACTAGCGGGGGCTAGCACAGATACGCAGTATTTT
CASSLAPGLAGASTDTQYF
>few|NA|TRBV29-1|TRBJ1-2
TGCAGCGTTGGCGGGACCGGGCTGGGGGCTAACTATGGCTACACCTTC
CSVGGTGLGANYGYTF
>many|TRBD1|TRBV28|TRBJ2-7
TGTGCCAGCAGTTCTCCTGGGACAGGGGGTTACGAGCAGTACTTC
CASSSPGTGGYEQYF
>few|TRBD2|TRBV5-6|TRBJ2-1
TGTGCCAGCAGCCCGGGACTAGCGGAGACCAATGAGCAGTTCTTC
CASSPGLAETNEQFF
>NA|TRBD2|TRBV19|TRBJ2-7
TGTGCCAGTAGTATGATAGCGGGGGCCTACGAGCAGTACTTC
CASSMIAGAYEQYF
>NA|NA|TRBV4-1|TRBJ2-3
TGCGCCAGCAGCCAAGATGTCCCGTACCCGAGGGATACGCAGTATTTT
CASSQDVPYPRDTQYF
>many|TRBD2|TRBV28|TRBJ2-5
TGTGCCAGCAGTTTTTTGCGGGGGGAAAGAGAGACCCAGTACTTC
CASSFLRGERETQYF
>NA|TRBD2|TRBV9|TRBJ2-7
TGTGCCAGCGGGAGGACTAGCGGTTCCTACGAGCAGTACTTC
CASGRTSGSYEQYF
>many|NA|TRBV28|TRBJ1-6
TGTGCCAGCAGTTTAATCGGGGGTTCACCCCTCCACTTT
CASSLIGGSPLHF
>NA|TRBD2|TRBV9|TRBJ2-1
TGTGCCAGCAGCGTAGGGGGGGGGAGCTCCTACAATGAGCAGTTCTTC
CASSVGGGSSYNEQFF